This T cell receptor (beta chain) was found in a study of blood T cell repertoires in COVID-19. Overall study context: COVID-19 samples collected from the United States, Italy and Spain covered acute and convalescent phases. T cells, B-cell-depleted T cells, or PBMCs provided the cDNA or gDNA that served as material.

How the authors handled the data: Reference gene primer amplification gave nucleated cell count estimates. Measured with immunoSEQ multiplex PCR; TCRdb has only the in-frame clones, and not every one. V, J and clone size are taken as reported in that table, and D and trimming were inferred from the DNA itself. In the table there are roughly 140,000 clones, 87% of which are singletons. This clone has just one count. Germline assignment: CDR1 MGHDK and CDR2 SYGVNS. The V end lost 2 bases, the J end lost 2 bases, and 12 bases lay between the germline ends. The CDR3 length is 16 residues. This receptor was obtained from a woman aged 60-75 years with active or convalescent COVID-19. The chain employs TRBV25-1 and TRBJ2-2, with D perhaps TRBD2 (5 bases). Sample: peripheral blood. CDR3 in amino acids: CASSELRAGNTGELFF. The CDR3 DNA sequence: TGTGCCAGCAGTGAACTGAGGGCAGGAAACACCGGGGAGCTGTTTTTT.